This paragraph covers one TCR beta chain sequence. Its specificity is not known. This sample was taken from a study of identical twins. After removal of 0 bases from V and 8 bases from J, the junction contained 13 bases not matched to a gene. This CDR3 region has 17 residues. The germline CDR1 and CDR2 sequences are DFQATT and SNEGSKA (reference sequence). Overall study results and limits: The study found that models underestimated out-of-frame TCR alpha sharing in monozygotic twins. Invariant populations such as MAIT and iNKT cells could partly muddle zero-insertion analyses. A lower insertion count was a feature of abundant cord blood beta clonotypes, with no such feature in memory repertoires.

TCRdb redid the calling of the 5' RACE reads with MiXCR, one entry per CDR3 protein. The table shows 450,000 or so distinct CDR3 sequences, with about 18% occurring only once. Healthy Caucasians were all of the donors. The sample was naive T cells sorted from blood. This TCR derives from a man aged 45-60 years in good health. The V gene is TRBV20-1, the J gene TRBJ2-3; 11 positions match TRBD2. Here the CDR3 DNA reads TGCAGTGCTAGAGATCGTAGCGGGGGGGCCGTACCCACTACGCAGTATTTT. Its translation: CSARDRSGGAVPTTQYF.